A selection of T cell receptor beta chains follows, all from one sample in a study of T cells after yellow fever vaccination. TCRdb processed the 5' RACE reads anew with MiXCR; each CDR3 protein has one entry. The data show about 300,000 distinct CDR3 sequences, around 6.8% seen once. The specimen comprised PBMCs, sampled roughly 45 days after the first yellow fever vaccination. The receptors shown here come from a man younger than 35 who received the YFV17D yellow fever vaccine. Each CDR3 is given with its conserved first and last residue. The D gene is left open where the match is weak. For some rows the clone size is stated as once, few or many, or as a class when expanded; others skip it.

d_call j_call v_call clone_size cdr3_nt cdr3_aa
. TRBJ1-1 TRBV5-6 few TGTGCCAGCACCCTTACAGGGATGAACACTGAAGCTTTCTTT CASTLTGMNTEAFF
. TRBJ2-5 TRBV5-1 many TGCGCCAGCAGGGATTATGGGGGCGCGGGAGAGACCCAGTACTTC CASRDYGGAGETQYF
TRBD2 TRBJ2-5 TRBV27 few TGTGCCAGCAGTTTAACCGCGGGGGATGGCGAGACCCAGTACTTC CASSLTAGDGETQYF
TRBD1 TRBJ1-2 TRBV5-1 many TGCGCCAGCAGCTCAACGGACAGGGCCTCCTATGGCTACACCTTC CASSSTDRASYGYTF
. TRBJ1-6 TRBV7-3 few TGTGCCAGCAGCTCCCAGGGTTCCAATAATTCACCCCTCCACTTT CASSSQGSNNSPLHF
TRBD1 TRBJ2-1 TRBV9 many TGTGCCAGCAGCGCCGGACAGGGGGCGGGGAATGAGCAGTTCTTC CASSAGQGAGNEQFF
TRBD1 TRBJ1-1 TRBV6-1 . TGTGCCACCAGGGGGGCCGTGAACACTGAAGCTTTCTTT CATRGAVNTEAFF
. TRBJ2-1 TRBV6-5 few TGTGCCAGCAGTTACTCGCTCCGGGGACCCGACAATGAGCAGTTCTTC CASSYSLRGPDNEQFF
. TRBJ2-5 TRBV5-1 few TGCGCCAGCCGCGTTCCCCTGGCGTACCAAGAGACCCAGTACTTC CASRVPLAYQETQYF
. TRBJ2-1 TRBV28 many TGTGCCAGCAGTTCCAGGGCTAGGTCCTACAATGAGCAGTTCTTC CASSSRARSYNEQFF
. TRBJ2-3 TRBV6-5 many TGTGCCAGCAGCGACCCCGATACGCAGTATTTT CASSDPDTQYF
. TRBJ2-5 TRBV5-1 . TGCGCCAGCACCCCCGAGGCGATAATCCTCCAAGAGACCCAGTACTTC CASTPEAIILQETQYF
. TRBJ1-4 TRBV6-1 few TGTGCCAGCAGCCGCTTAAAGGGGCGATATGAAAAACTGTTTTTT CASSRLKGRYEKLFF